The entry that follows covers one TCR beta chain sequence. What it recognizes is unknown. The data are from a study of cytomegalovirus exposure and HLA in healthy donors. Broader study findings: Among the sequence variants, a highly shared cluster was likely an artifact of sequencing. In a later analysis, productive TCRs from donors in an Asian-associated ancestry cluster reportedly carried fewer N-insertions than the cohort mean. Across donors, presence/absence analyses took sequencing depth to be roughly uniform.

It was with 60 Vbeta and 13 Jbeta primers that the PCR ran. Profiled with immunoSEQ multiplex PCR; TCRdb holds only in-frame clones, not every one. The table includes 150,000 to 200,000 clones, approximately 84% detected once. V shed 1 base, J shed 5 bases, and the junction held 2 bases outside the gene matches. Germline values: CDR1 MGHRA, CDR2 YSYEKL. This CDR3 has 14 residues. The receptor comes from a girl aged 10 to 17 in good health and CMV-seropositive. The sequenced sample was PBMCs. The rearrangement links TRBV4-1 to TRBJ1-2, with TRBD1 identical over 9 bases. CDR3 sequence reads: CASSQVGTGYGYTF. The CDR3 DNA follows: TGCGCCAGCAGCCAAGTCGGGACAGGGTATGGCTACACCTTC.